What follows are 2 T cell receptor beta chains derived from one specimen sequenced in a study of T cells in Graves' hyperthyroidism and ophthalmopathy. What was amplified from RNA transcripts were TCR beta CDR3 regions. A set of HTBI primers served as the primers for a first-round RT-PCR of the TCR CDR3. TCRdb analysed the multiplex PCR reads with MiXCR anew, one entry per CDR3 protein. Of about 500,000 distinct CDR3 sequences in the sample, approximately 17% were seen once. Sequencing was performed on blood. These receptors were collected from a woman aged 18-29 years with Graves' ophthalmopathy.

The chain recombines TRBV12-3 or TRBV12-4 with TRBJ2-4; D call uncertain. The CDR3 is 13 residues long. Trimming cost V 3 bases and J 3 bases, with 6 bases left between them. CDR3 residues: CASSFNYKNIQYF. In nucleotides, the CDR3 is TGTGCCAGCAGTTTTAACTACAAAAACATTCAGTACTTC.

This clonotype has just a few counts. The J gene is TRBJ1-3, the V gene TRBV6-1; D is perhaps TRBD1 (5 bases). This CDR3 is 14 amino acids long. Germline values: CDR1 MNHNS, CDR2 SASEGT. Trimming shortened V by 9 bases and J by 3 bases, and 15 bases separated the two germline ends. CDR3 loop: CASQDSPFGNTIYF. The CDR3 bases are TGTGCCAGTCAAGACAGTCCCTTTGGAAACACCATATATTTT.